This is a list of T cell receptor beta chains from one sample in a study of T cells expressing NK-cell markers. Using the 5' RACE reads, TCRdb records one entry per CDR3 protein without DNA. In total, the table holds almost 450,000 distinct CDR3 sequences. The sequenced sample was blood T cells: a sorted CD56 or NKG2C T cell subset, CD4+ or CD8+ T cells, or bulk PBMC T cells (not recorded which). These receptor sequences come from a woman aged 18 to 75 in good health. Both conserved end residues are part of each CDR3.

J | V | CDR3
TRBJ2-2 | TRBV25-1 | CASSEPRGPTTGELFF
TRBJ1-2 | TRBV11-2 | CASSSIQGNYGYTF
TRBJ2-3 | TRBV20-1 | CSARRGGSTDTQYF
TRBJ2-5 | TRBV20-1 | CSARAERPYQETQYF
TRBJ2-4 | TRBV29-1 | CSVEQWGQGAKNIQYF
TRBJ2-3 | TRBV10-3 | CAISESGGSSTDTQYF
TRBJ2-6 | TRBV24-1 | CATSLGANVLTF
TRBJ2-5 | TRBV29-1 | CSVVIKETQYF
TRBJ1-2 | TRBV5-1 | CASSLDTRSRNGYTF
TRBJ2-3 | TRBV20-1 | CSARRLVSTDTQYF
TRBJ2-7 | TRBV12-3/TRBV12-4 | CASSLARQSEQYF
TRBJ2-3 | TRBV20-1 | CSARDSYDTQYF
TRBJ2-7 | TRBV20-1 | CSARRVFEQYF
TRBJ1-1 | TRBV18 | CASSPGLLIPMNTEAFF
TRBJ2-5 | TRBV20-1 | CSAWTGGGQETQYF
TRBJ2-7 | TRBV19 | CASSIYSRDNLYEQYF
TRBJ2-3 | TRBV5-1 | CASRSGTSGRTDTQYF
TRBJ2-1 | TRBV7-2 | CASSPRDAREQFF
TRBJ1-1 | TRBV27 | CASSFDQGIKTEAFF
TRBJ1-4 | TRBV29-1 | CSVLTGGNEKLFF
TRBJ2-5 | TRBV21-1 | CASSKVHPGGETQYF
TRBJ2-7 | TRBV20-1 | CSARVGTSPSYEQYF
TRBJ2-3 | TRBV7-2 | CASGQAGSTDTQYF
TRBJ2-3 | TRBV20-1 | CSARDLRGRNTDTQYF
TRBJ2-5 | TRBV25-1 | CASSESQGPRRETQYF
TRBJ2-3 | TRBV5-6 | CASSGPGGRTDTQYF
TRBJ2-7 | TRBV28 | CASSATSGSYYEQYF
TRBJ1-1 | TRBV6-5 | CASRLQGGGTEAFF
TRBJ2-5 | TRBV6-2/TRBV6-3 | CASSYVGSGSQETQYF
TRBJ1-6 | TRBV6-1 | CASRDRTGTGNSPLHF
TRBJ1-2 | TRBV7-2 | CASSLLRHYGYTF
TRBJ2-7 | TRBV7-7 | CASSPGTGKSYEQYF
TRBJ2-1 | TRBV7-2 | CASGRSGPYNEQFF
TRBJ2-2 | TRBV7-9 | CASSSGFSAGELFF
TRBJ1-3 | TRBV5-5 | CASSLAGTGNTIYF
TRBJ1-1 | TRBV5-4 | CASSLAGDPEAFF
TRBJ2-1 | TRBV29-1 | CSVEVSGSHYNEQFF
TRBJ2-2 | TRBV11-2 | CASSSGPGTGELFF
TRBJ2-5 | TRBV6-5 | CASSYSEYQETQYF
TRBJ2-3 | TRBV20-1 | CSVRALRGNTDTQYF
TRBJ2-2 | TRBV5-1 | CASSFTGGANTGELFF
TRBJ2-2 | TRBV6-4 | CASSDLAGGAGELFF